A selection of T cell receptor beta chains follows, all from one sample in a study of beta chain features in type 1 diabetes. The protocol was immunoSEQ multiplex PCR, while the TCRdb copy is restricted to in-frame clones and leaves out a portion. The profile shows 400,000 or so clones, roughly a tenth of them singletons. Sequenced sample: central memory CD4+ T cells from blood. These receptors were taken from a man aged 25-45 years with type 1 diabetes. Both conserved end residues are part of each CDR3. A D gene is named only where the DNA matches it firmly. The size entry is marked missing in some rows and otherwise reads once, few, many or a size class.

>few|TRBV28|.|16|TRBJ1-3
TGTGCCAGCAGTACAATCTCACTCGGAATTGGAAACACCATATATTTT
CASSTISLGIGNTIYF
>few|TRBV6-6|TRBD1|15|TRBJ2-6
TGTGCCAGCAACTATCAGGGGGCTGGGGCCAACGTCCTGACTTTC
CASNYQGAGANVLTF
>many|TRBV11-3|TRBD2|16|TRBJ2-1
TGTGCCAGCAGCTTTGGATCTAGCGGGAGACGGGATGAGCAGTTCTTC
CASSFGSSGRRDEQFF
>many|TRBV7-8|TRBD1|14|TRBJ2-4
TGTGCCAGCAGCTTGGCGACAGGGGAAAACATTCAGTACTTC
CASSLATGENIQYF
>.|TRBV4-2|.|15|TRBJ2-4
TGTGCCAGCAGCCAAGATCTGACGACTACAAACATTCAGTACTTC
CASSQDLTTTNIQYF
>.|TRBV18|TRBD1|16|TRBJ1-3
TGTGCCAGCTCACCCCTCACAGGGGAATATGGAAACACCATATATTTT
CASSPLTGEYGNTIYF
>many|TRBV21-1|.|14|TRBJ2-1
TGTGCCAGCAGCACCGGGACTTGTTACGGTGAGCAGTTCTTC
CASSTGTCYGEQFF
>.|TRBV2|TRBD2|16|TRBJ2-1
TGTGCCAGCGAGGACTTTAGCGGGAGGTCTTTCAATGAGCAGTTCTTC
CASEDFSGRSFNEQFF
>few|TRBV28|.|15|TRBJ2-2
TGTGCCAGCAGTTTCCTCCGGACGAACACCGGGGAGCTGTTTTTT
CASSFLRTNTGELFF
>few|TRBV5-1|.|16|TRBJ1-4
TGCGCCAGCAGCCTCGGGGGGTTAGGAGCTAATGAAAAACTGTTTTTT
CASSLGGLGANEKLFF
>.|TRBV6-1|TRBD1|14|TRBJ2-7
TGTGCCAGCAGTGAAGGGGGACAGCTCTACGAGCAGTACTTC
CASSEGGQLYEQYF